This is a list of T cell receptor beta chains from one sample in a study of vaccination and CD4 T cells after COVID-19. Their target antigens are unknown. TCRdb redid the calling of the PCR reads with MiXCR, one entry per CDR3 protein. The sample has 12,000 to 15,000 distinct CDR3 sequences; roughly 60% are singletons. The specimen was CD4+ T cells from blood, cultured in vitro. The receptors stem from a human donor who had recovered from COVID-19. Both conserved end residues are part of each CDR3. The D gene is left open where the match is weak. Only some rows state a clone size, as once, few, many or a class for expanded clones.

>-|TRBJ2-7|-|TRBV6-2/TRBV6-3
CASSSVEALAWVYEQYF
TGTGCCAGCAGTTCAGTAGAGGCACTAGCATGGGTCTACGAGCAGTACTTC
>-|TRBJ2-3|TRBD1|TRBV7-2
CASGKQGAPYSTDTQYF
TGTGCCAGCGGCAAGCAGGGGGCGCCTTATAGCACAGATACGCAGTATTTT
>-|TRBJ1-2|-|TRBV20-1
CSAWTGFGGYTF
TGCAGTGCGTGGACGGGGTTCGGCGGCTACACCTTC
>-|TRBJ1-5|-|TRBV18
CASSPSGLLGQPQHF
TGTGCCAGCTCACCATCAGGACTTCTGGGTCAGCCCCAGCATTTT
>few|TRBJ2-7|TRBD1|TRBV15
CASGQDGAYEQYF
TGTGCCAGCGGACAGGATGGGGCCTACGAGCAGTACTTC
>once|TRBJ2-5|-|TRBV4-2
CASSQDSGTETQYF
TGTGCCAGCAGCCAAGATTCGGGAACGGAGACCCAGTACTTC
>-|TRBJ1-6|TRBD1|TRBV6-1
CASSLPGQQPLHF
TGTGCCAGCAGCCTACCGGGACAGCAACCCCTCCACTTT
>-|TRBJ1-1|-|TRBV6-1
CAAGRYEAFF
TGTGCCGCGGGCCGCTATGAAGCTTTCTTT
>-|TRBJ1-2|TRBD1|TRBV12-3/TRBV12-4
CASSLTGGGYGYTF
TGTGCCAGCAGTCTTACAGGGGGAGGGTATGGCTACACCTTC
>-|TRBJ2-7|-|TRBV27
CASRPNQDYEQYF
TGTGCCAGCAGACCAAACCAAGACTACGAGCAGTACTTC
>once|TRBJ2-2|-|TRBV27
CASSYLWGPSTGELFF
TGTGCCAGCAGTTATTTGTGGGGACCTAGCACCGGGGAGCTGTTTTTT
>-|TRBJ1-5|TRBD1|TRBV28
CASSWTGVQPQHF
TGTGCCAGCAGTTGGACAGGGGTTCAGCCCCAGCATTTT
>-|TRBJ1-2|-|TRBV20-1
CSARTETNYGYTF
TGCAGTGCTCGGACAGAGACTAACTATGGCTACACCTTC
>few|TRBJ2-5|-|TRBV19
CASRKSGFQETQYF
TGTGCCAGTAGAAAGTCTGGGTTCCAAGAGACCCAGTACTTC
>-|TRBJ1-2|-|TRBV20-1
CSAHRDGYTF
TGCAGTGCCCACAGGGATGGCTACACCTTC
>-|TRBJ2-2|-|TRBV15
CATSLGGANTGELFF
TGTGCCACCAGCCTCGGAGGGGCGAACACCGGGGAGCTGTTTTTT
>-|TRBJ1-1|TRBD1|TRBV25-1
CASSEVGAGGTEAFF
TGTGCCAGCAGTGAGGTTGGGGCAGGGGGCACTGAAGCTTTCTTT
>-|TRBJ1-1|-|TRBV30
CAWARNLNTEAFF
TGTGCCTGGGCCCGGAACTTAAACACTGAAGCTTTCTTT
>few|TRBJ1-1|-|TRBV6-1
CASSRSSPRSEAFF
TGTGCCAGCAGTCGATCCTCGCCCCGCTCCGAAGCTTTCTTT
>-|TRBJ2-7|TRBD1|TRBV20-1
CSAKEGTGSYEQYF
TGCAGTGCAAAGGAAGGGACAGGCTCCTACGAGCAGTACTTC
>-|TRBJ2-5|-|TRBV19
CASSKGDVGETQYF
TGTGCCAGTAGTAAGGGGGATGTGGGAGAGACCCAGTACTTC
>-|TRBJ1-1|-|TRBV28
CASRDTSTHRAFF
TGTGCCAGCAGGGATACATCAACACACCGGGCTTTCTTT
>few|TRBJ1-5|TRBD1|TRBV20-1
CSAPDRYSNQPQHF
TGCAGTGCCCCGGACAGGTATAGCAATCAGCCCCAGCATTTT
>-|TRBJ2-3|-|TRBV20-1
CSAELEDTQYF
TGCAGTGCTGAGCTCGAAGATACGCAGTATTTT
>-|TRBJ1-2|-|TRBV28
CASSSQGTSAANYGYTF
TGTGCCAGCAGTTCTCAAGGGACATCAGCGGCTAACTATGGCTACACCTTC
>-|TRBJ2-5|-|TRBV2
CASSVYRIQTQYF
TGTGCCAGCAGTGTTTATAGGATCCAGACCCAGTACTTC
>few|TRBJ1-1|-|TRBV10-3
CAISRGTEAFF
TGTGCCATCTCTAGAGGGACTGAAGCTTTCTTT
>once|TRBJ2-2|-|TRBV20-1
CSAREIHFTGELFF
TGCAGTGCTAGAGAGATCCATTTCACCGGGGAGCTGTTTTTT
>-|TRBJ1-1|-|TRBV15
CATSRDIGPMNTEAFF
TGTGCCACCAGCAGAGATATAGGGCCGATGAACACTGAAGCTTTCTTT
>once|TRBJ2-7|-|TRBV23-1
CASSLRGVPYEWQYF
TGCGCCAGCAGTCTAAGAGGGGTCCCCTACGAATGGCAGTACTTC
>few|TRBJ1-5|TRBD1|TRBV19
CASSSQGALQPQHF
TGTGCCAGTAGTTCACAGGGGGCCCTTCAGCCCCAGCATTTT
>-|TRBJ2-3|-|TRBV24-1
CATSELRGTDTQYF
TGTGCCACCAGTGAACTGCGGGGAACAGATACGCAGTATTTT
>-|TRBJ2-5|-|TRBV7-9
CASSLKYVQETQYF
TGTGCCAGCAGCTTAAAATATGTCCAAGAGACCCAGTACTTC
>few|TRBJ2-3|TRBD2|TRBV6-2/TRBV6-3
CASSRTGTGSGGHTQYF
TGTGCCAGCAGTAGAACCGGGACTGGTAGCGGGGGCCATACGCAGTATTTT
>-|TRBJ2-3|TRBD2|TRBV6-1
CASSPFRTSGSADTQYF
TGTGCCAGCAGCCCATTCAGGACTAGCGGGAGTGCAGATACGCAGTATTTT
>-|TRBJ2-3|TRBD1|TRBV19
CASSTTGESDTQYF
TGTGCCAGTAGTACCACAGGGGAGTCAGATACGCAGTATTTT
>-|TRBJ2-5|-|TRBV20-1
CSAGDDGGTGETQYF
TGCAGTGCGGGGGACGACGGAGGGACTGGGGAGACCCAGTACTTC
>-|TRBJ2-1|TRBD2|TRBV20-1
CSARALTGAGGPDNEQFF
TGCAGTGCTAGAGCGCTAACAGGGGCGGGAGGGCCGGACAATGAGCAGTTCTTC
>-|TRBJ2-2|TRBD2|TRBV7-2
CASSTPSGRAGELFF
TGTGCCAGCAGCACCCCTAGCGGGAGGGCCGGGGAGCTGTTTTTT
>-|TRBJ2-3|-|TRBV27
CASKIYGQTPSSTDTQYF
TGTGCCAGCAAAATATACGGACAGACCCCATCTAGCACAGATACGCAGTATTTT
>few|TRBJ1-2|-|TRBV20-1
CSARDPRGAGFNYGYTF
TGCAGTGCTAGAGATCCCCGGGGTGCAGGGTTCAACTATGGCTACACCTTC
>-|TRBJ1-1|-|TRBV3-1
CASSWGWTEAFF
TGTGCCAGCAGTTGGGGTTGGACTGAAGCTTTCTTT
>-|TRBJ2-7|TRBD2|TRBV6-1
CASSDGSGEAYEQYF
TGTGCCAGCAGTGACGGTAGCGGGGAGGCCTACGAGCAGTACTTC
>-|TRBJ1-1|-|TRBV20-1
CSARDLTIGTEAFF
TGCAGTGCTAGAGATTTAACCATAGGCACTGAAGCTTTCTTT
>-|TRBJ2-5|-|TRBV20-1
CSARRTRDMWYF
TGCAGTGCTAGAAGGACACGCGACATGTGGTACTTC
>-|TRBJ1-3|TRBD1|TRBV28
CASSTQGGTTSGNTIYF
TGTGCCAGCAGTACCCAGGGGGGGACAACCTCTGGAAACACCATATATTTT
>-|TRBJ2-7|TRBD1|TRBV7-2
CASSLVDRREPGFGAPYEQYF
TGTGCCAGCAGCTTAGTGGACAGGCGAGAACCGGGTTTCGGAGCCCCCTACGAGCAGTACTTC
>-|TRBJ2-2|TRBD2|TRBV6-1
CASRRLAGGNTGELFF
TGTGCCAGCAGGAGACTAGCGGGAGGGAACACCGGGGAGCTGTTTTTT
>-|TRBJ1-5|-|TRBV28
CASSRDGNQPQHF
TGTGCCAGCAGCCGCGACGGCAATCAGCCCCAGCATTTT
>few|TRBJ1-5|-|TRBV15
CATSRANQPQHF
TGTGCCACCAGCAGAGCCAATCAGCCCCAGCATTTT
>-|TRBJ2-3|TRBD2|TRBV6-1
CASSELRGGPDTQYF
TGTGCCAGCAGTGAATTGAGGGGAGGGCCAGATACGCAGTATTTT
>-|TRBJ1-6|-|TRBV28
CASMVTAYNSPLHF
TGTGCCAGCATGGTGACAGCTTATAATTCACCCCTCCACTTT
>-|TRBJ2-7|-|TRBV7-9
CASSALGGIGHEQYF
TGTGCCAGCAGCGCACTAGGGGGGATCGGGCACGAGCAGTACTTC
>-|TRBJ1-1|-|TRBV30
CAGSRKNTEAFF
TGTGCCGGAAGCCGGAAGAACACTGAAGCTTTCTTT
>-|TRBJ2-1|TRBD2|TRBV7-8
CASSPPYGSGYSYNEQFF
TGTGCCAGCAGCCCCCCATATGGTAGCGGGTACTCCTACAATGAGCAGTTCTTC